This TCR beta chain was found in a study of CD4 T cells in relation to SARS-CoV-2 and coronaviruses. CD4+ T cells from unexposed donors were obtained before the COVID-19 pandemic (2011-2018). Isolation of CD4+ T cells took place after about 9 days in culture. As cell numbers allowed, unexposed-donor CD4+ T cells faced SARS-CoV-2 S/N and four cold-coronavirus spikes. Half the medium was replaced with IL-2 medium on days 3 and 7. Profiling relied on immunoSEQ multiplex PCR, and the TCRdb table lists in-frame clones only, not all of them. This table has approximately 27,000 clones, over 70% appearing once. Concerning this clone itself: Antigen unknown.

The V gene's germline CDR1 is LNHDA and CDR2 SQIVND (reference sequence). The CDR3 covers 14 residues. Deletions cut 4 bases from V and 3 bases from J, with 13 bases between. This receptor was identified in a human donor in good health. Source material: CD4+ T cells from PBMCs, cultured in vitro. The chain employs TRBV19 and TRBJ2-7; D possibly uses TRBD1 or TRBD2 (5 bases each). Written as DNA, the CDR3 is TGTGCCAGTAGTACGGGACCCTACTTCTACGAGCAGTACTTC. As protein: CASSTGPYFYEQYF.